This is a list of T cell receptor beta chains from one sample in a study of blood T cell repertoires in COVID-19. This table comes from immunoSEQ multiplex PCR, and its TCRdb copy is limited to in-frame clones, with some not included. Of approximately 120,000 clones listed, about 80% were seen once; the top ten hold around 4.1%. Sequenced sample: peripheral blood. These receptors came from a woman in her forties or fifties with acute or convalescent COVID-19. Both conserved end residues are part of each CDR3. The D gene is left open where the match is weak. Clone size is not always given. Where it is, it says once, few, many or a class for expanded clones.

cdr3_aa,cdr3_nt,d_call,clone_size,j_call,v_call
CASSLRAGDFDGYTF,TGTGCCAGCAGCTTAAGAGCCGGGGATTTCGATGGCTACACCTTC,-,-,TRBJ1-2,TRBV7-3
CASSGDRPGYTF,TGTGCCAGTTCCGGGGACAGGCCTGGCTACACCTTC,TRBD1,-,TRBJ1-2,TRBV19
CATSRTSGNTGELFF,TGTGCCACCAGCAGGACTAGCGGGAACACCGGGGAGCTGTTTTTT,TRBD2,-,TRBJ2-2,TRBV15
CASSVDSGGNTIYF,TGTGCCAGTTCAGTCGACTCGGGAGGAAACACCATATATTTT,-,-,TRBJ1-3,TRBV2
CASRAGTGGRGNTIYF,TGTGCCAGCAGAGCCGGGACAGGGGGGAGAGGAAACACCATATATTTT,TRBD1,-,TRBJ1-3,TRBV2
CASSVGTGGQPQHF,TGTGCCAGTAGTGTCGGGACAGGGGGGCAGCCCCAGCATTTT,TRBD1,-,TRBJ1-5,TRBV19
CASSLFGTGDTEAFF,TGTGCCAGCAGTTTATTCGGGACAGGGGACACTGAAGCTTTCTTT,TRBD1,-,TRBJ1-1,TRBV27
CAISESTGLHTEAFF,TGTGCCATCAGTGAGTCGACGGGTTTGCACACTGAAGCTTTCTTT,-,once,TRBJ1-1,TRBV10-3
CASLDSGIGEQFF,TGTGCCAGCCTCGATAGCGGGATAGGAGAGCAGTTCTTC,TRBD2,-,TRBJ2-1,TRBV2
CASRRLAGESYEQYF,TGTGCCAGCAGAAGACTAGCGGGAGAGTCCTACGAGCAGTACTTC,TRBD2,-,TRBJ2-7,TRBV7-2
CASSRERASGANVLTF,TGTGCCAGCAGCAGGGAGAGGGCCTCTGGGGCCAACGTCCTGACTTTC,-,-,TRBJ2-6,TRBV3-1/TRBV3-2
CASRQTGEWSPLHF,TGTGCCAGCAGGCAGACAGGGGAATGGTCACCCCTCCACTTT,TRBD1,-,TRBJ1-6,TRBV6-5
CASSGVSYEQYF,TGTGCCAGCAGTGGAGTCTCCTACGAGCAGTACTTC,-,-,TRBJ2-7,TRBV2
CAISAGTGSNTGELFF,TGTGCCATCAGTGCCGGGACAGGGTCCAACACCGGGGAGCTGTTTTTT,TRBD1,few,TRBJ2-2,TRBV10-3
CASSSFRLTDTQYF,TGTGCCAGCAGCTCCTTTCGTTTGACAGATACGCAGTATTTT,-,-,TRBJ2-3,TRBV28
CASRSDFPGNTIYF,TGTGCCAGCCGATCGGACTTCCCGGGAAACACCATATATTTT,-,-,TRBJ1-3,TRBV7-9
CASSYGTVGEQYF,TGTGCCAGCAGCTACGGGACAGTTGGCGAGCAGTACTTC,TRBD1,-,TRBJ2-7,TRBV7-6
CASSVERQQYF,TGTGCCAGCAGCGTGGAGAGGCAGCAGTACTTC,-,-,TRBJ2-7,TRBV11-2
CASSYTTGNQPQHF,TGTGCCAGCAGTTACACGACAGGCAATCAGCCCCAGCATTTT,-,few,TRBJ1-5,TRBV6-5
CASSETPWGDGNTEAFF,TGCGCCAGCAGTGAGACCCCATGGGGAGACGGGAACACTGAAGCTTTCTTT,-,-,TRBJ1-1,TRBV10-2
CASRSGTGNSFF,TGTGCCAGCAGGTCCGGGACAGGGAACTCTTTCTTT,TRBD1,-,TRBJ1-1,TRBV6-5
CASSPDRSNYGYTF,TGTGCCAGCAGCCCCGACAGGTCTAACTATGGCTACACCTTC,-,once,TRBJ1-2,TRBV5-6
CASSYFYEQYF,TGTGCCAGCAGTTACTTCTACGAGCAGTACTTC,-,-,TRBJ2-7,TRBV2
CASGGGTDTQYF,TGTGCCAGCGGGGGGGGCACAGATACGCAGTATTTT,TRBD2,-,TRBJ2-3,TRBV6-5
CASSFPGSSYEQYF,TGTGCCAGCAGCTTCCCGGGTAGCTCCTACGAGCAGTACTTC,-,-,TRBJ2-7,TRBV5-5
CASSLSSGDGNTEAFF,TGTGCCAGCAGTTTATCGTCAGGCGACGGGAACACTGAAGCTTTCTTT,-,-,TRBJ1-1,TRBV27
CASSSQGLAGGWETQYF,TGCGCCAGCAGCTCCCAGGGACTAGCGGGAGGATGGGAGACCCAGTACTTC,TRBD2,-,TRBJ2-5,TRBV5-1
CASRGTMQTQYF,TGTGCCAGTAGAGGGACTATGCAGACCCAGTACTTC,TRBD2,-,TRBJ2-5,TRBV19
CASSPATLAGRNEQYF,TGTGCCAGCTCACCAGCCACACTAGCGGGAAGGAACGAGCAGTACTTC,TRBD2,-,TRBJ2-7,TRBV18
CASSQSTGYEQYF,TGTGCCAGCAGCCAATCCACAGGTTACGAGCAGTACTTC,-,-,TRBJ2-7,TRBV3-1/TRBV3-2
CASTAREGAKNIQYF,TGTGCCAGTACTGCCCGAGAGGGAGCCAAAAACATTCAGTACTTC,-,-,TRBJ2-4,TRBV19
CASSTWGEGNSPLHF,TGTGCCAGCTCAACTTGGGGGGAGGGCAATTCACCCCTCCACTTT,-,once,TRBJ1-6,TRBV6-5
CAWSGGNSPLHF,TGTGCCTGGAGTGGAGGTAATTCACCCCTCCACTTT,-,-,TRBJ1-6,TRBV30
CASSEARLGGINIQYF,TGTGCCAGCAGTGAAGCCCGCCTCGGGGGTATTAACATTCAGTACTTC,-,-,TRBJ2-4,TRBV6-1
CATRDRGSYEQYF,TGTGCCACCCGGGACAGGGGATCCTACGAGCAGTACTTC,TRBD1,-,TRBJ2-7,TRBV2
CASSLAGQMSNTIYF,TGTGCCAGCAGCTTGGCCGGACAGATGTCAAACACCATATATTTT,-,-,TRBJ1-3,TRBV5-5
CATAGDRYGYTF,TGTGCCACGGCAGGGGACCGGTATGGCTACACCTTC,-,-,TRBJ1-2,TRBV18
CASIAGGGNQPQHF,TGTGCCAGCATCGCGGGGGGCGGCAATCAGCCCCAGCATTTT,-,-,TRBJ1-5,TRBV6-7
CASSLSKGAGTQYF,TGTGCCAGCAGCCTCTCTAAGGGGGCGGGGACCCAGTACTTC,TRBD1,-,TRBJ2-5,TRBV11-2
CASSLEERGNQPQHF,TGTGCCAGTAGTTTAGAGGAGCGAGGCAATCAGCCCCAGCATTTT,-,-,TRBJ1-5,TRBV19
CASSPLDRRNTGELFF,TGTGCCAGCAGCCCCCTCGATAGGAGGAACACCGGGGAGCTGTTTTTT,-,once,TRBJ2-2,TRBV14
CSASHGTENTEAFF,TGCAGTGCTAGTCACGGGACAGAGAACACTGAAGCTTTCTTT,TRBD1,-,TRBJ1-1,TRBV20-1
CASSSGGPQHF,TGTGCCAGCAGCTCCGGTGGGCCCCAGCATTTT,-,-,TRBJ1-5,TRBV7-9
CASSSDRGNSPLHF,TGTGCCAGTAGTAGCGACAGGGGTAATTCACCCCTCCACTTT,TRBD1,-,TRBJ1-6,TRBV19
CASSLKAGGSTSYEQYF,TGTGCCAGCAGTTTAAAAGCGGGAGGCTCAACATCCTACGAGCAGTACTTC,TRBD2,-,TRBJ2-7,TRBV27
CASSPRTDYGYTF,TGTGCCAGTAGTCCCCGGACAGACTATGGCTACACCTTC,-,-,TRBJ1-2,TRBV19
CASSQPQGFGPEAFF,TGTGCCAGCAGTCAACCCCAGGGGTTTGGGCCTGAAGCTTTCTTT,-,-,TRBJ1-1,TRBV28
CASSLDFQPQHF,TGTGCCAGCAGCTTAGACTTTCAGCCCCAGCATTTT,-,-,TRBJ1-5,TRBV7-9
CASSFSSREQFF,TGTGCCAGCAGCTTTTCGTCGAGGGAGCAGTTCTTC,-,-,TRBJ2-1,TRBV7-8
CASSRTSGSYEQYF,TGTGCCAGTAGCAGGACTAGCGGGAGTTACGAGCAGTACTTC,TRBD2,-,TRBJ2-7,TRBV19
CASSLYLEQETQYF,TGTGCCAGCAGCTTGTATCTAGAACAAGAGACCCAGTACTTC,-,-,TRBJ2-5,TRBV5-4
CASSLAQVNTEAFF,TGCGCCAGCAGCTTAGCTCAGGTAAACACTGAAGCTTTCTTT,-,once,TRBJ1-1,TRBV5-1
CSVEGRLAKDTDTQYF,TGCAGCGTTGAAGGCAGACTAGCTAAAGACACAGATACGCAGTATTTT,TRBD2,-,TRBJ2-3,TRBV29-1
CASSATGGAGVRDTEAFF,TGTGCCAGCAGCGCTACCGGAGGGGCTGGCGTCCGGGACACTGAAGCTTTCTTT,-,-,TRBJ1-1,TRBV9
CASSRRVATNEKLFF,TGTGCCAGCAGTCGAAGAGTTGCAACTAATGAAAAACTGTTTTTT,-,-,TRBJ1-4,TRBV6-5